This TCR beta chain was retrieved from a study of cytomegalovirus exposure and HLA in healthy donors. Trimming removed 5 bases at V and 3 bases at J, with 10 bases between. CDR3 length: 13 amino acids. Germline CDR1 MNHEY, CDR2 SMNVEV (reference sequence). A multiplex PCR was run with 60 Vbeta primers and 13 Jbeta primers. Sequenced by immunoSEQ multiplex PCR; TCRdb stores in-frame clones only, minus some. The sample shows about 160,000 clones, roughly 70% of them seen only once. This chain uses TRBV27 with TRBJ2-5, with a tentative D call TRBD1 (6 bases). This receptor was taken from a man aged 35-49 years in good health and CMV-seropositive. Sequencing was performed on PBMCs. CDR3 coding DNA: TGTGCCAGCAGTAGGGGGACAAAAGAGACCCAGTACTTC. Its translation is CASSRGTKETQYF.